These 15 T cell receptor beta chains came from one sample sequenced in a study of Tregs in tolerant kidney transplant recipients. Measured with immunoSEQ multiplex PCR; TCRdb has only the in-frame clones, and not every one. The sample lists tens of thousands of clones, 85% to 90% occurring once. Sequenced material: CD4+ T cells from blood, taken before the transplant. These receptors were taken from a human donor who received a combined kidney and bone marrow transplant.

This clone was recorded only once. The rearrangement uses TRBV4-3 and TRBJ2-1; D perhaps matches TRBD2 (7 bases). CDR3 length equals 16 residues. The V end lost 1 base, the J end lost 4 bases, and 14 bases lay between the germline ends. The germline V gene encodes CDR1 LGHNA and CDR2 YSLEER. The CDR3 here is CASSQAGGRAYNEQFF. The CDR3 nucleotides read TGCGCCAGCAGCCAAGCGGGGGGCCGAGCTTACAATGAGCAGTTCTTC.

The chain employs TRBV28 and TRBJ1-5; 7 bases fit TRBD1. This CDR3 region has 13 residues. Germline loops: CDR1 MDHEN, CDR2 SYDVKM. Losses at the gene ends were 5 bases for V and 7 bases for J; bases not matched to a gene: 5. DNA for the CDR3: TGTGCCAGCAGTCAGGGGGTTCGACAGCCCCAGCATTTT. This encodes CASSQGVRQPQHF. Full variable domain (rest looked up from reference TRBV28 and TRBJ1-5): DVKVTQSSRYLVKRTGEKVFLECVQDMDHENMFWYRQDPGLGLRLIYFSYDVKMKEKGDIPEGYSVSREKKERFSLILESASTNQTSMYLCASSQGVRQPQHFGDGTRLSIL.

This chain joins TRBV5-1 and TRBJ1-5; 7 bases match TRBD1. V shed 0 bases, J shed 5 bases, and the junction held 2 bases outside the gene matches. Germline lookup yields CDR1 SGHRS and CDR2 YFSETQ. CDR3 length equals 14 residues. The CDR3: CASSLEGQDQPQHF. The CDR3 region has the DNA TGCGCCAGCAGCTTGGAAGGACAGGATCAGCCCCAGCATTTT.

This clone was picked up one time. The chain is built from TRBV28 and TRBJ1-1; D gene ambiguous. Germline V CDR1 and CDR2: MDHEN, SYDVKM. Trimming cost V 6 bases and J 5 bases, with 16 bases left between them. CDR3 length equals 14 residues. CDR3 DNA sequence: TGTGCCAGCAGCCCCCTTGGAGAGATGACTGAAGCTTTCTTT. Translation: CASSPLGEMTEAFF.

The rearrangement uses TRBV11-2 and TRBJ2-7; the match to TRBD1 covers 9 bases. This CDR3 region has 15 residues. V lost 4 bases to trimming and J lost 5 bases; unmatched junction nucleotides: 9. Germline V gene data show CDR1 as SGHAT and CDR2 as FQNNGV. Here the CDR3 reads CASSSLRDRADEQYF. In DNA, the CDR3 is TGTGCCAGCAGCTCCCTCCGGGACAGGGCTGACGAGCAGTACTTC.

The chain joins TRBV6-1 to TRBJ2-5; TRBD2 matches 13 bases. The CDR3 runs 19 residues. Germline lookup yields CDR1 MNHNS and CDR2 SASEGT. V lost 1 base and J lost 2; bases outside the gene matches: 10. The CDR3 sequence is CASSEVLGGLAGAQETQYF. DNA of the CDR3: TGTGCCAGCAGTGAAGTTCTCGGCGGACTAGCGGGGGCACAAGAGACCCAGTACTTC.

The chain carries TRBV4-2 and TRBJ2-7; 10 bases align to TRBD2. The CDR3 consists of 16 residues. CDR1 is LGHNA and CDR2 is YNFKEQ in the germline V gene. Trimming took 8 bases from V and 5 from J; bases not matched to a gene: 15. CDR3 residues: CASSQQSGRGIDEQYF. The CDR3 bases are TGTGCCAGCTCCCAACAAAGCGGGAGGGGAATTGACGAGCAGTACTTC.

The chain has TRBV5-1 and TRBJ2-3; 11 bases agree with TRBD2. The CDR3 covers 15 residues. CDR1 and CDR2 from the germline V gene are SGHRS and YFSETQ. V shed 4 bases, J shed 2 bases, and the junction held 3 bases outside the gene matches. CDR3 DNA sequence: TGCGCCAGCAGCATTAGCGGGGGGGACACAGATACGCAGTATTTT. Protein sequence: CASSISGGDTDTQYF.

The chain has TRBV27 and TRBJ1-4; D possibly corresponds to TRBD1 (5 bases). The V gene's germline CDR1 is MNHEY and CDR2 SMNVEV (reference sequence). The CDR3 is 15 residues long. Trimming cost V 4 bases and J 0 bases, with 9 bases left between them. In nucleotides, the CDR3 is TGTGCCAGCAGTTCCGGAGGGGCAACTAATGAAAAACTGTTTTTT. The encoded protein is CASSSGGATNEKLFF.

The rearrangement joins TRBV28 to TRBJ2-7; TRBD2 agrees at 13 bases. V dropped 6 bases and J dropped 0; count of bases not matched to a gene: 5. CDR1 is MDHEN, CDR2 SYDVKM, per germline. This CDR3 has 16 amino acids. CDR3 in amino acids: CASRLLAGGSSYEQYF. CDR3 DNA: TGTGCCAGCAGGTTACTAGCGGGAGGGAGCTCCTACGAGCAGTACTTC.

The J gene is TRBJ2-1, the V gene TRBV27; TRBD2 matches 14 bases. The CDR3 covers 16 residues. From germline, CDR1 is MNHEY and CDR2 SMNVEV (reference sequence). J gave up 12 bases and V 1 base, and 8 bases lay outside the gene matches. CDR3 DNA: TGTGCCAGCAGTTTATTTGGCTTTGGGACTAGCGGGAGGCAGTTCTTC. Amino acid sequence: CASSLFGFGTSGRQFF.

This clone is a singleton in its sample. The chain is built from TRBV6-1 and TRBJ2-4; 11 bases are shared with TRBD1. CDR1 is MNHNS and CDR2 is SASEGT in the germline V gene. J lost 6 bases, V lost 7 bases, and 5 bases had no gene match. The CDR3 loop spans 14 amino acids. CDR3 sequence: CASTPGQGVNIQYF. For the CDR3, the DNA is TGTGCCAGCACCCCGGGACAGGGGGTAAACATTCAGTACTTC.

The chain uses TRBV18 and TRBJ2-7, with 8 bases fitting TRBD2. Germline V gives CDR1 KGHSH, CDR2 LQKENI. The CDR3 is made up of 16 amino acids. The V segment lost 2 bases and the J segment 4 bases; nucleotides outside the gene matches: 10. The CDR3 nucleotides are TGTGCCAGCTCACCAAAAGGGGGTAGCGGGACTTACGAGCAGTACTTC. It translates to CASSPKGGSGTYEQYF.

CDR3 bases: TGTGCCATCAGTGAACCTGGGGGCGGAAACACCATATATTTT. Translating it yields CAISEPGGGNTIYF. The chain uses TRBV10-3 and TRBJ1-3; the D gene is possibly TRBD1 (6 bases). Trimming left V 3 bases short and J 4 bases short, with 10 bases between. Germline loops: CDR1 ENHRY, CDR2 SYGVKD. The CDR3 spans 14 residues.

The chain recombines TRBV7-3 with TRBJ2-7; 8 positions match TRBD2. The CDR3 covers 16 residues. Germline V gene data show CDR1 as SGHTA and CDR2 as FQGTGA. Unmatched junction bases numbered 11, after V lost 5 bases and J lost 2 bases. The CDR3 DNA reads TGTGCCAGCAGCCTAAACGGACTAGCTTCTACCTACGAGCAGTACTTC. Its protein product is CASSLNGLASTYEQYF.